This TCR beta chain was obtained from a study of blood T cells in healthy people across ages. Whole-study results and caveats: The study found more naive CD4+ cells and higher diversity in long-lived than aged donors.

Of note for this clonotype: Its specificity is unknown.

The CDR3 has 17 residues. Germline CDR1 reads MNHNS; CDR2 reads SASEGT. Primed by a sample-barcoded 5' primer and a J-beta primer mix, a second PCR proceeded for 7 to 11 cycles. TCRdb used MiXCR to reprocess the 5' RACE reads, holding one entry per CDR3 protein. The top ten hold more than 7.5% of the sample, which has hundreds of thousands of distinct CDR3 sequences, around 25% seen once. The data were also submitted as part of a second study, on T cells of mothers and their children. That work contributes: Every microgram of extracted RNA entered cDNA synthesis, approximately 1.5 ug per 15 ul. Biologically related mothers and children overlapped slightly more than unrelated pairs, a non-significant difference.

The rearrangement joins TRBV6-1 to TRBJ2-5, with D perhaps TRBD2 (6 bases). The J call may be in error: the DNA end matches TRBJ2-7 better. The sequenced sample was blood. The clonotype comes from a boy aged 5-17 years in good health. The DNA for the CDR3 is TGTGCCAGCAGTAGCCGGAGAGGAGGGAGATCACTCTACGAGCAGTACTTC. Translating it yields CASSSRRGGRSLYEQYF.